The clone carrying this T cell receptor beta chain was seen repeatedly, ten times or more. There are 16 residues in the CDR3. V was shortened by 2 bases and J by 0 bases, with 11 bases between the two germline ends. The entry originates in a study of response to subunit inactivated influenza vaccine. MiXCR was run by TCRdb on the RT-PCR reads, yielding one entry per CDR3 protein. The repertoire has about 570,000 distinct CDR3 sequences, about 11% of them found once; the top ten carry around 10%. These data also formed part of another study, on T cells expressing NK-cell markers. From that second work: Generation of TCR beta cDNA was performed by 5'RACE template switching incorporating UMIs. The sequencing cohort of eight donors included seven HCMV-seropositive individuals and one seronegative individual. In several experiments, sorting was restricted to alpha-beta TCR T cells by an anti-gamma-delta TCR antibody. Dominant NKG2C+ clonotypes in six donors made up roughly 1.0-7.0% of CD8+ T cells. Topping the CD3+CD56-NKG2C+ fraction as well were these clonotypes, in several donors.

This TCR came from a man in his forties or fifties who received an inactivated influenza vaccine. V is TRBV12-3 or TRBV12-4 and J is TRBJ2-1; D gene ambiguous. Sample: PBMCs from blood, taken on the day of vaccination. This chain's CDR3 is CASSLLRPSSYNEQFF. In DNA form, the CDR3 reads TGTGCCAGCAGTTTATTACGCCCCAGCTCCTACAATGAGCAGTTCTTC.